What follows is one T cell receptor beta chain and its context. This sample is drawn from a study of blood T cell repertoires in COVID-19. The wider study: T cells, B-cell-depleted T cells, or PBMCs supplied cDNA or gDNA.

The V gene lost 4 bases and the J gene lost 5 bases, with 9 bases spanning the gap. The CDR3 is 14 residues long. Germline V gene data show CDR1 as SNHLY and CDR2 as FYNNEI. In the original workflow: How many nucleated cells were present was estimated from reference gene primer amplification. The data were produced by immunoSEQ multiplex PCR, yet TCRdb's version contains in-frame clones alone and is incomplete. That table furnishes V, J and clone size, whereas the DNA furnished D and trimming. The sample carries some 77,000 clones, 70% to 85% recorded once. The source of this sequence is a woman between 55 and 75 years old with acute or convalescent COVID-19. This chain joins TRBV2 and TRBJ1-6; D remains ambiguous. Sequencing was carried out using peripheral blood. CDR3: CASSASRDNSPLHF. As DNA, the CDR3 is TGTGCCAGCAGTGCCTCGAGAGATAATTCACCCCTCCACTTT.